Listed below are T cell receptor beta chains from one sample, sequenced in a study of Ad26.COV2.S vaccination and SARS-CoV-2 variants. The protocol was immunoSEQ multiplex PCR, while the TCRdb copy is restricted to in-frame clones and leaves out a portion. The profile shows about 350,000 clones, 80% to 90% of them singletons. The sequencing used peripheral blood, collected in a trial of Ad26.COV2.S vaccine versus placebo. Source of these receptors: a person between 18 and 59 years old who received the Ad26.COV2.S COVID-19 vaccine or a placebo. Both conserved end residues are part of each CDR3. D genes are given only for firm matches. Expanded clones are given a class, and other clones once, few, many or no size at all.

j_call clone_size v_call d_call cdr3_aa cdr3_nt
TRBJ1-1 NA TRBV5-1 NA CASSLQRAGTGTEAFF TGCGCCAGCAGCCTGCAACGGGCTGGGACGGGCACTGAAGCTTTCTTT
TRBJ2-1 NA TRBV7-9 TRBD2 CASSFPAGVFDEQFF TGTGCCAGCAGCTTCCCAGCGGGAGTTTTCGATGAGCAGTTCTTC
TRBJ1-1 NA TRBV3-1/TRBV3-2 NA CASSQDFTAQGSTEAFF TGTGCCAGCAGCCAAGATTTTACGGCCCAGGGCTCAACTGAAGCTTTCTTT
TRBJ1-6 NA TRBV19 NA CASSTSPIENSPLHF TGTGCCAGTAGTACCAGCCCAATTGAGAATTCACCCCTCCACTTT
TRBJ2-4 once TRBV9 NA CASSVGTFGRQYF TGTGCCAGCAGCGTAGGGACTTTTGGACGACAGTACTTC
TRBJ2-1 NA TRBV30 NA CAWSNTSIEQFF TGTGCCTGGAGCAACACCAGCATTGAGCAGTTCTTC
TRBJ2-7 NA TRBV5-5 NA CASSSTRDGGYEQYF TGTGCCAGCAGCTCCACCCGGGACGGGGGCTACGAGCAGTACTTC
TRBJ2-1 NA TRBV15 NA CATSRDWGVYNEQFF TGTGCCACCAGCAGAGATTGGGGGGTATACAATGAGCAGTTCTTC
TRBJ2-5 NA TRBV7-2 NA CASSPPRTGGETQYF TGTGCCAGCAGCCCACCCAGGACTGGAGGGGAGACCCAGTACTTC
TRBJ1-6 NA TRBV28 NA CASSYPAGTNSPLHF TGTGCCAGCAGTTACCCGGCAGGGACTAATTCACCCCTCCACTTT